The 13 T cell receptor beta chains in this list originate from one sample, sequenced in a study of T-cell memory formation after mild COVID-19. Each CDR3 protein is one row after TCRdb ran MiXCR on the 5' RACE reads. The sample holds about 430,000 distinct CDR3 sequences, 24% seen once. The sample consisted of PBMCs or a T cell subset sorted from them (not recorded which). These TCRs come from an adult woman who had mild COVID-19 (a few samples of this study predate the infection). Cell type and time point are not known.

This clonotype was detected only a few times. The chain recombines TRBV9 with TRBJ1-3, with TRBD1 matching 7 bases. The germline V gene encodes CDR1 SGDLS and CDR2 YYNGEE. J gave up 6 bases and V 4 bases, and 4 bases lay outside the gene matches. This CDR3 has 13 amino acids. Here the CDR3 reads CASSLGTENTIYF. Written as DNA, the CDR3 is TGTGCCAGCAGCTTAGGGACAGAAAACACCATATATTTT.

The sample holds a few counts of this clonotype. J is TRBJ2-7 and V is TRBV4-2; 8 bases are a match to TRBD2. V lost 0 bases, J lost 6 bases, and 13 bases stayed unmatched. The CDR3 runs to 17 residues. The germline V gene has CDR1 LGHNA and CDR2 YNFKEQ. The CDR3 loop is CASSQEGVARGGFEQYF. CDR3 in DNA: TGTGCCAGCAGCCAAGAAGGAGTGGCACGGGGGGGCTTCGAGCAGTACTTC.

This clonotype has more than one count but fewer than ten. The chain joins TRBV24-1 to TRBJ2-3; D might be TRBD1 (5 bases). The CDR3 length is 14 residues. The germline CDR1 and CDR2 sequences are KGHDR and SFDVKD. Between the trimmed V and J ends, which lost 0 bases and 4 bases, there was a span of 7 bases. The CDR3 reads CATSDLGHADTQYF. In DNA, the CDR3 is TGTGCCACCAGTGATTTGGGACACGCAGATACGCAGTATTTT.

This clonotype was seen more than once but under ten times. The chain carries TRBV7-9 and TRBJ2-5; maybe TRBD1 (6 bases). Looked up from germline, CDR1 is SEHNR and CDR2 is FQNEAQ (reference sequence). V was shortened by 5 bases and J by 0 bases, with 16 bases between the two germline ends. The CDR3 sequence is 16 residues long. The CDR3 sequence: CASSPTYGGYQETQYF. The CDR3, as DNA: TGTGCCAGCAGCCCTACTTATGGGGGCTACCAAGAGACCCAGTACTTC.

This clonotype has just one count. The chain combines TRBV9 with TRBJ2-3; D is unresolved. The germline V gene encodes CDR1 SGDLS and CDR2 YYNGEE. The CDR3 runs 15 residues. The V end lost 4 bases, the J end lost 2 bases, and 14 bases lay between the germline ends. CDR3 amino acids: CASSSDHGFTDTQYF. CDR3 sequence (DNA): TGTGCCAGCAGCTCTGACCACGGATTCACAGATACGCAGTATTTT.

Here the CDR3 DNA reads TGCAGTGCTAGAGATGATGGATCGGACTCCTACGAGCAGTACTTC. Protein: CSARDDGSDSYEQYF. J is TRBJ2-7 and V is TRBV20-1, with D uncertain. CDR3 size: 15 residues. V lost 0 bases and J lost 0, with 12 bases in between. Looked up from germline, CDR1 is DFQATT and CDR2 is SNEGSKA (reference sequence).

The chain joins TRBV6-5 to TRBJ2-5, with TRBD1 identical over 8 bases. Germline-derived CDR1 and CDR2 are MNHEY and SVGAGI. CDR3 length: 14 residues. With 6 bases clipped from V and 5 bases from J, the junction kept 8 bases outside the gene matches. The CDR3 sequence is CASRVGQGSETQYF. The CDR3 DNA sequence: TGTGCCAGCAGAGTTGGACAGGGTAGCGAGACCCAGTACTTC.

The sample holds a few counts of this clonotype. The chain has TRBV29-1 and TRBJ2-1; either TRBD1 or TRBD2 may supply D (5 bases each). The CDR3 consists of 13 residues. The V end was cut by 4 bases, the J end by 4 bases, with 11 bases between. Germline V CDR1 and CDR2: SQVTM, ANQGSEA. CDR3 protein: CSVVGDVYNEQFF. Here the CDR3 DNA reads TGCAGCGTTGTAGGGGACGTATACAATGAGCAGTTCTTC.

J is TRBJ2-2 and V is TRBV18; D ambiguous. V was clipped by 6 bases and J by 1 base, with 6 bases between them. CDR1 and CDR2 (germline): KGHSH, LQKENI. CDR3 size: 13 residues. This CDR3 is CASSGLNTGELFF. The CDR3 DNA sequence: TGTGCCAGCTCCGGGTTGAACACCGGGGAGCTGTTTTTT.

The genes are TRBV20-1 and TRBJ1-2; 9 bases line up with TRBD1. Trimming removed 3 bases from V and 5 bases from J; junction bases left unmatched: 4. The CDR3 contains 13 residues. CDR1 and CDR2 from the germline V gene are DFQATT and SNEGSKA (reference sequence). The CDR3 DNA sequence: TGCAGTGCTAGCCGGGACAGGGTTTATGGCTACACCTTC. Translated: CSASRDRVYGYTF.

The genes are TRBV7-3 and TRBJ1-1; tentative D call: TRBD1 (6 bases). V lost 5 bases to trimming and J lost 7 bases, with 17 bases between them. This CDR3 contains 14 residues. Germline V lookup: CDR1 SGHTA, CDR2 FQGTGA. CDR3 DNA: TGTGCCAGCAGCCCCGGGTGGACACAGGGTGAAGCTTTCTTT. Its protein product is CASSPGWTQGEAFF.

V and J are TRBV7-3 and TRBJ2-7; D perhaps matches TRBD1 (5 bases). CDR1 is SGHTA and CDR2 is FQGTGA in the germline V gene. This CDR3 contains 15 residues. Trimming left V 5 bases short and J 0 bases short, with 14 bases between. The CDR3 here is CASSPTGASSYEQYF. CDR3 nucleotides: TGTGCCAGCAGCCCAACAGGTGCCTCCTCCTACGAGCAGTACTTC.

This clonotype came up many times. This chain's CDR3 is CASSLGPSQETQYF. The CDR3 nucleotides are TGTGCCAGCAGCTTGGGACCTTCACAAGAGACCCAGTACTTC. The rearrangement links TRBV7-2 to TRBJ2-5, with D perhaps matching TRBD1 or TRBD2 (5 bases each). This CDR3 has 14 residues. Germline V gene sequence: CDR1 SGHTA, CDR2 FQGNSA. The ends were cut back, 3 bases at V and 2 bases at J, with 10 bases in the middle.